This section outlines one T cell receptor (beta chain) sequence together with its context. The ends lost 6 bases at V and 5 bases at J; junction bases unmatched: 10. Germline CDR1 MNHEY, CDR2 SMNVEV (reference sequence). This CDR3 region has 14 residues. The table came from immunoSEQ multiplex PCR; TCRdb's copy has only in-frame clones and leaves some out. The sample records approximately 580,000 clones, 75% to 85% being singletons. The record originates from a study of shared T cell receptors in the human thymus. This sample also belongs to another study, concerning human thymus T cells. From that study: All donors were healthy Finnish infants who were undergoing corrective surgery to treat congenital heart defects. Thymus was obtained from resections taken during corrective heart surgery. Related studies found that unrelated individuals share highly overlapping thymic repertoires.

This TCR came from a boy under two years old with a congenital heart defect. The V gene is TRBV27, the J gene TRBJ2-7; TRBD2 matches at 7 bases. The sample taken for sequencing was thymocytes. This chain's CDR3 is CASRPKGGSNEQYF. The CDR3 DNA reads as TGTGCCAGCAGGCCAAAGGGCGGGAGCAACGAGCAGTACTTC.